The rows below give T cell receptor beta chains drawn from one sample of a study of regulatory T cells in long-lasting Graves disease. TCRdb re-derived calls from the multiplex PCR reads in MiXCR, one entry per CDR3 protein. This sample has a few hundred thousand distinct CDR3 sequences; 20% to 25% occur once, and the top ten carry approximately 26%. This sample comprised peripheral blood mononuclear cells (PBMCs), obtained when the disease was refractory, from a patient treated with antithyroid drugs. These receptors all come from a female donor with Graves disease. Both conserved end residues are part of each CDR3. The order of the fields is V gene, D gene, J gene, CDR3 protein. D genes are given only for firm matches.

v_gene: TRBV28
d_gene: -
j_gene: TRBJ2-7
CDR3aa: CASTTIAFSSYEQYF

v_gene: TRBV6-1
d_gene: -
j_gene: TRBJ1-1
CDR3aa: CASSGEQVHTEAFF

v_gene: TRBV7-2
d_gene: TRBD2
j_gene: TRBJ2-3
CDR3aa: CASRYGTSGFTDTQYF

v_gene: TRBV20-1
d_gene: -
j_gene: TRBJ1-3
CDR3aa: CSGSQGAGNTIYF

v_gene: TRBV7-2
d_gene: TRBD2
j_gene: TRBJ2-2
CDR3aa: CASSPLGLAGGVGEPFF

v_gene: TRBV29-1
d_gene: -
j_gene: TRBJ1-4
CDR3aa: CSVDSRGRTVF

v_gene: TRBV28
d_gene: -
j_gene: TRBJ2-2
CDR3aa: CASTAAPVTTGELFF

v_gene: TRBV6-1
d_gene: -
j_gene: TRBJ1-5
CDR3aa: CATAGGIMEPQHF

v_gene: TRBV27
d_gene: TRBD1
j_gene: TRBJ2-3
CDR3aa: CASRVTGQTSTDTQYF

v_gene: TRBV12-3/TRBV12-4
d_gene: -
j_gene: TRBJ2-7
CDR3aa: CASSLQGMASYEQYF

v_gene: TRBV2
d_gene: TRBD1
j_gene: TRBJ1-5
CDR3aa: CASEGAGGNQPQHF

v_gene: TRBV6-1
d_gene: TRBD1
j_gene: TRBJ1-2
CDR3aa: CASTPTGDGYTF

v_gene: TRBV5-1
d_gene: -
j_gene: TRBJ2-3
CDR3aa: CASSLTDHTTDTQYF

v_gene: TRBV15
d_gene: TRBD1
j_gene: TRBJ2-7
CDR3aa: CATSRTGDHEQYF

v_gene: TRBV5-1
d_gene: -
j_gene: TRBJ2-6
CDR3aa: CASSYGDLSGANVLTF

v_gene: TRBV18
d_gene: TRBD2
j_gene: TRBJ2-5
CDR3aa: CASSLISRTSSEAQYF

v_gene: TRBV6-1
d_gene: -
j_gene: TRBJ1-5
CDR3aa: CASREAGINQPQHF

v_gene: TRBV30
d_gene: -
j_gene: TRBJ2-2
CDR3aa: CAWSAGLSTGELFF

v_gene: TRBV28
d_gene: TRBD1
j_gene: TRBJ1-4
CDR3aa: CASSRRTGGGGEKLFF

v_gene: TRBV18
d_gene: TRBD2
j_gene: TRBJ2-7
CDR3aa: CASSPVTSGTGEQYF

v_gene: TRBV20-1
d_gene: TRBD1
j_gene: TRBJ1-6
CDR3aa: CSAREDRDNSPLHF

v_gene: TRBV5-5
d_gene: -
j_gene: TRBJ1-5
CDR3aa: CASSLAEYSNQPQHF

v_gene: TRBV19
d_gene: -
j_gene: TRBJ2-7
CDR3aa: CASSTSLRADEQYF

v_gene: TRBV28
d_gene: TRBD2
j_gene: TRBJ2-2
CDR3aa: CASTLGLAANTGELFF

v_gene: TRBV20-1
d_gene: TRBD1
j_gene: TRBJ1-1
CDR3aa: CSASDRVTEAFF

v_gene: TRBV7-8
d_gene: -
j_gene: TRBJ1-4
CDR3aa: CASSRTNEKLFF

v_gene: TRBV6-4
d_gene: -
j_gene: TRBJ1-5
CDR3aa: CASSPDVNQPQHF

v_gene: TRBV6-4
d_gene: -
j_gene: TRBJ2-7
CDR3aa: CAISGTGSYERYF

v_gene: TRBV5-1
d_gene: -
j_gene: TRBJ2-7
CDR3aa: CASRAPSNDEQYF

v_gene: TRBV5-1
d_gene: -
j_gene: TRBJ1-2
CDR3aa: CASSLDGQGYGYTF

v_gene: TRBV6-1
d_gene: -
j_gene: TRBJ1-6
CDR3aa: CATGEKNSPLHF

v_gene: TRBV18
d_gene: -
j_gene: TRBJ2-7
CDR3aa: CASSKPLRPDEQYF

v_gene: TRBV7-9
d_gene: TRBD1
j_gene: TRBJ2-3
CDR3aa: CASSRQGDTQYF

v_gene: TRBV7-2
d_gene: TRBD1
j_gene: TRBJ1-2
CDR3aa: CASRPDRGGGYTF

v_gene: TRBV5-1
d_gene: -
j_gene: TRBJ2-1
CDR3aa: CASSLGTGIEQFF

v_gene: TRBV10-3
d_gene: -
j_gene: TRBJ1-3
CDR3aa: CAISIDGTPSGNTIYF

v_gene: TRBV25-1
d_gene: TRBD1
j_gene: TRBJ1-5
CDR3aa: CASSDGLNRGGNQPQHF

v_gene: TRBV28
d_gene: TRBD1
j_gene: TRBJ2-7
CDR3aa: CASSSGTGVHHSREQYF

v_gene: TRBV14
d_gene: TRBD2
j_gene: TRBJ2-7
CDR3aa: CASSLVTSGSLHEQYF

v_gene: TRBV12-3/TRBV12-4
d_gene: -
j_gene: TRBJ2-4
CDR3aa: CASSPSTGDRDIQYF

v_gene: TRBV7-9
d_gene: TRBD1
j_gene: TRBJ1-6
CDR3aa: CASSSGTGSSPLHF

v_gene: TRBV6-1
d_gene: TRBD2
j_gene: TRBJ2-5
CDR3aa: CASSPGEGRSRQETQYF

v_gene: TRBV5-6
d_gene: TRBD2
j_gene: TRBJ2-7
CDR3aa: CASSLPAGGPDEQYF

v_gene: TRBV12-3/TRBV12-4
d_gene: -
j_gene: TRBJ1-1
CDR3aa: CASSGGGPAFF

v_gene: TRBV3-1
d_gene: TRBD2
j_gene: TRBJ2-5
CDR3aa: CASSPRTSRETQYF

v_gene: TRBV19
d_gene: TRBD2
j_gene: TRBJ2-7
CDR3aa: CASSGAGEQYF

v_gene: TRBV9
d_gene: TRBD1
j_gene: TRBJ2-2
CDR3aa: CASSVVQGEGELFF

v_gene: TRBV5-1
d_gene: TRBD2
j_gene: TRBJ2-7
CDR3aa: CASSLGTSGTYEQYF

v_gene: TRBV19
d_gene: -
j_gene: TRBJ2-4
CDR3aa: CASSIAGVAKNIQYF

v_gene: TRBV11-2
d_gene: -
j_gene: TRBJ2-5
CDR3aa: CASSLGKGGGQETQYF

v_gene: TRBV7-9
d_gene: TRBD1
j_gene: TRBJ1-2
CDR3aa: CASSPGTDYGYTF

v_gene: TRBV6-5
d_gene: TRBD1
j_gene: TRBJ1-6
CDR3aa: CASSYSDRPSYNSPLHF

v_gene: TRBV29-1
d_gene: -
j_gene: TRBJ1-1
CDR3aa: CSAYRLQGNTEAFF

v_gene: TRBV2
d_gene: -
j_gene: TRBJ2-2
CDR3aa: CASSDRGRSTGELFF

v_gene: TRBV27
d_gene: TRBD2
j_gene: TRBJ2-7
CDR3aa: CASSSIDGRASYEQYF

v_gene: TRBV6-1
d_gene: TRBD2
j_gene: TRBJ2-5
CDR3aa: CASRRRRSSGKETQYF

v_gene: TRBV9
d_gene: TRBD2
j_gene: TRBJ2-3
CDR3aa: CASSLLGEGTDTQYF